This T cell receptor beta chain appears in the sequencing data of a study of response to subunit inactivated influenza vaccine. This clonotype was seen a handful of times. Its cognate antigen is unknown. The study's findings and limits: Few new T cells, the authors suggested, are recruited by each seasonal influenza vaccination.

V lost 1 base to trimming and J lost 3 bases, with 16 bases between them. The CDR3 has 16 amino acids. Germline CDR1 and CDR2: LGHNA and YSLEER. In TCRdb, the RT-PCR reads were re-called with MiXCR into one record per CDR3 protein. There are roughly 700,000 distinct CDR3 sequences in the sample; around 16% occur only once, and 11% lies in the top ten. The source is a man over 45 who received an inactivated influenza vaccine. Specimen: PBMCs from blood, collected 12 days after vaccination. The rearrangement uses TRBV4-3 and TRBJ2-7; D unclear. The CDR3 loop reads CASSQVVSQEYYEQYF. The DNA of the CDR3 is TGCGCCAGCAGCCAAGTTGTTTCCCAGGAGTACTACGAGCAGTACTTC.